These 22 T cell receptor beta chains were sequenced from one sample in a study of blood T cell repertoires in COVID-19. Using immunoSEQ multiplex PCR, the repertoire was profiled, and TCRdb retains in-frame clones only, with some absent. The top ten clones hold roughly 15% of a sample with 45,000 to 60,000 clones, more than 70% of them seen once. The sequencing sample was made of peripheral blood. The receptors derive from a human donor in a cohort sampled during active COVID-19.

The chain couples TRBV5-1 to TRBJ1-3, with no clear D. V lost 2 bases, J lost 0 bases, and 9 bases lay in between. Germline V CDR1 and CDR2: SGHRS, YFSETQ. The CDR3 totals 15 residues. CDR3: CASSLGGRSGNTIYF. The CDR3 DNA reads as TGCGCCAGCAGCTTAGGAGGTCGCTCTGGAAACACCATATATTTT.

This chain uses TRBV2 with TRBJ2-3; tentatively, D is TRBD2 (6 bases). This CDR3 is 13 amino acids long. Germline V gives CDR1 SNHLY, CDR2 FYNNEI. Trimming stripped 10 bases from V and 2 bases from J, with 13 bases between. The CDR3 nucleotides read TGTGCCACTGAAAAGCGGGCCACAGATACGCAGTATTTT. It codes for CATEKRATDTQYF.

Notes on this clone: The same CDR3 arises from other DNA sequences in this sample as well. The chain joins TRBV3-1 (or the pseudogene TRBV3-2) to TRBJ1-1; perhaps TRBD1 as D (5 bases). The V end lost 1 base, the J end lost 1 base, and 7 bases lay between the germline ends. The CDR3 extends over 14 amino acids. Germline lookup yields CDR1 LGHDT and CDR2 YNNKEL (reference sequence). The DNA of the CDR3 is TGTGCCAGCAGCCAAGCAGACAGGAACACTGAAGCTTTCTTT. Its translation: CASSQADRNTEAFF.

The chain uses TRBV28 and TRBJ1-1, with D unclear. The CDR3 extends over 11 amino acids. In germline, CDR1 is MDHEN, CDR2 SYDVKM. The germline V and J ends were trimmed by 8 bases and 10 bases, with 14 bases remaining between them. The CDR3 sequence is CASADLRGAFF. The CDR3 region has the DNA TGTGCCAGCGCGGATCTCAGAGGAGCTTTCTTT.

The chain combines TRBV5-6 with TRBJ1-4; 9 nucleotides align to TRBD1. Germline trimming cut 4 bases from V and 6 bases from J; bases unmatched to any gene: 4. Germline values: CDR1 SGHDT, CDR2 YYEEEE. CDR3 length: 14 residues. This CDR3 reads CASSLGTGYEKLFF. The CDR3 region has the DNA TGTGCCAGCAGCCTAGGGACAGGGTATGAAAAACTGTTTTTT.

J is TRBJ2-1 and V is TRBV5-4; a weak D match, TRBD2 (5 bases). The germline V gene encodes CDR1 SGHNT and CDR2 YYREEE (reference sequence). The CDR3 runs 15 residues. V lost 4 bases and J 5 bases, leaving 16 bases between the germline ends. The CDR3 region has the DNA TGTGCCAGCAGCGCTCTGGGAGCTTTTAACAATGAGCAGTTCTTC. It specifies CASSALGAFNNEQFF. The full variable domain, in which reference TRBV5-4 and TRBJ2-1 provide the parts outside the CDR3, is ETGVTQSPTHLIKTRGQQVTLRCSSQSGHNTVSWYQQALGQGPQFIFQYYREEENGRGNFPPRFSGLQFPNYSSELNVNALELDDSALYLCASSALGAFNNEQFFGPGTRLTVL.

The rearrangement links TRBV5-1 to TRBJ2-1; the D gene is possibly TRBD2 (5 bases). CDR3 length equals 12 residues. Trimming left V 2 bases short and J 7 bases short, with 7 bases between. Germline CDR1 is SGHRS and CDR2 is YFSETQ. The CDR3 sequence: CASSFRGNEQFF. In DNA form, the CDR3 reads TGCGCCAGCAGCTTCCGGGGAAATGAGCAGTTCTTC. Full variable domain (remainder filled in from reference TRBV5-1 and TRBJ2-1): KAGVTQTPRYLIKTRGQQVTLSCSPISGHRSVSWYQQTPGQGLQFLFEYFSETQRNKGNFPGRFSGRQFSNSRSEMNVSTLELGDSALYLCASSFRGNEQFFGPGTRLTVL.

The chain has TRBV27 and TRBJ2-3; perhaps TRBD1 as D (6 bases). CDR1 is MNHEY and CDR2 is SMNVEV in the germline V gene (reference sequence). V was pared by 2 bases and J by 2 bases, with 11 bases between. The CDR3 consists of 15 residues. As DNA, the CDR3 is TGTGCCAGCAGTTTACAGGGGCAAAACACAGATACGCAGTATTTT. As protein: CASSLQGQNTDTQYF.

This chain uses TRBV5-1 with TRBJ2-5, with 9 bases lining up with TRBD1. Germline CDR1 is SGHRS and CDR2 is YFSETQ. The CDR3 has 15 residues. V shed 4 bases and J 5 bases; nucleotides not matched to a gene: 9. The CDR3 loop reads CASSLRDRVRETQYF. CDR3 sequence (DNA): TGCGCCAGCAGCCTCCGGGACAGGGTACGGGAGACCCAGTACTTC.

The chain is built from TRBV27 and TRBJ2-2, with 9 bases that match TRBD1. The germline gives CDR1 MNHEY, CDR2 SMNVEV (reference sequence). The CDR3 contains 15 residues. Losses at the gene ends were 8 bases for V and 5 bases for J; bases not matched to a gene: 9. DNA for the CDR3: TGTGCCAGCGTATCCGGGACAGGGAGGACCGGGGAGCTGTTTTTT. Residues: CASVSGTGRTGELFF.

This chain joins TRBV18 and TRBJ1-2, with TRBD1 matching over 8 bases. The CDR3 is 16 amino acids. Germline V gene lookup returns CDR1 KGHSH and CDR2 LQKENI. With V trimmed by 0 bases and J by 8 bases, 11 bases remained unmatched. CDR3 in amino acids: CASSPPSDRGSRGYTF. The CDR3 coding sequence is TGTGCCAGCTCACCACCATCCGACAGGGGTTCAAGGGGCTACACCTTC.

The chain is built from TRBV27 and TRBJ2-4, with D possibly TRBD1 on 5 matching bases. The V gene's germline CDR1 is MNHEY and CDR2 SMNVEV (reference sequence). Trimming pared 8 bases from V and 1 base from J, leaving 15 bases between. The CDR3 is made up of 15 amino acids. CDR3 DNA: TGTGCCAGCGGCCCCCATGGGGCGGCCAAAAACATTCAGTACTTC. Protein: CASGPHGAAKNIQYF.

The chain is built from TRBV19 and TRBJ1-2; the D is unclear. Germline lookup yields CDR1 LNHDA and CDR2 SQIVND (reference sequence). Trimming took off 1 base at V and 2 bases at J, with 5 bases between the two ends. The CDR3 is 13 amino acids. The CDR3 spells CASSIARNYGYTF. The CDR3 DNA is TGTGCCAGTAGTATAGCCCGGAACTATGGCTACACCTTC.

This clone has just one count. V and J are TRBV24-1 and TRBJ2-1, with D perhaps matching TRBD2 (5 bases). In germline, CDR1 is KGHDR, CDR2 SFDVKD. CDR3 length equals 16 residues. V dropped 4 bases and J dropped 7 bases, with 19 bases sitting between them. The CDR3 DNA is TGTGCCACCAGTGACAGGACTGCGAATCTCGGGAATGAGCAGTTCTTC. Protein sequence: CATSDRTANLGNEQFF.

V is TRBV4-2 and J is TRBJ2-1; 7 bases agree with TRBD2. CDR1 is LGHNA, CDR2 YNFKEQ, per germline. The J segment lost 4 bases and the V segment lost 4 bases, leaving 10 bases of the junction unmatched. This CDR3 contains 16 residues. Written as DNA, the CDR3 is TGTGCCAGCAGCCGCACCCTAGCGGTCTCTTACAATGAGCAGTTCTTC. This codes for CASSRTLAVSYNEQFF.

The V and J genes are TRBV7-9 and TRBJ1-6, with 7 bases that match TRBD1. Germline-derived CDR1 and CDR2 are SEHNR and FQNEAQ (reference sequence). The CDR3 contains 12 residues. V was pared by 1 base and J by 13 bases, with 1 base of the junction left unmatched. The chain's CDR3 is CASSLEQGPLHF. DNA of the CDR3: TGTGCCAGCAGCTTAGAACAGGGGCCCCTCCACTTT. Looking up the rest from reference TRBV7-9 and TRBJ1-6 gives the full variable domain: DTGVSQNPRHKITKRGQNVTFRCDPISEHNRLYWYRQTLGQGPEFLTYFQNEAQLEKSRLLSDRFSAERPKGSFSTLEIQRTEQGDSAMYLCASSLEQGPLHFGNGTRLTVT.

The chain has TRBV28 and TRBJ1-2, with 8 bases lining up with TRBD1. The V segment lost 5 bases and the J segment 8 bases; nucleotides outside the gene matches: 7. Germline assignment: CDR1 MDHEN and CDR2 SYDVKM. The CDR3 runs 13 residues. CDR3 loop: CASSPWTGRGYTF. The DNA for the CDR3 is TGTGCCAGCAGTCCGTGGACAGGGCGGGGCTACACCTTC.

This clone has just one count. This rearrangement joins TRBV9 to TRBJ1-1, with a tentative D call TRBD1 (5 bases). The CDR3 has 15 amino acids. Trimming removed 0 bases at V and 3 bases at J, with 12 bases between. The germline V gene encodes CDR1 SGDLS and CDR2 YYNGEE. CDR3 residues: CASSVDSGPYTEAFF. The DNA for the CDR3 is TGTGCCAGCAGCGTAGACTCAGGGCCTTACACTGAAGCTTTCTTT.

This clone has a single count. This sequence joins TRBV6-5 and TRBJ1-1, with D possibly being TRBD1 (5 bases). Germline CDR1 is MNHEY and CDR2 is SVGAGI. V was clipped by 4 bases and J by 6 bases, with 18 bases between them. The length of the CDR3 is 15 residues. CDR3 DNA: TGTGCCAGCAGTTCACTCGGGCAGGGAAGACCTGAAGCTTTCTTT. Translating it yields CASSSLGQGRPEAFF.

The J gene is TRBJ2-1, the V gene TRBV2; D is uncertain. The V and J ends lost 2 bases and 8 bases respectively, with 4 bases between them. This CDR3 spans 11 amino acids. Germline CDR1 is SNHLY and CDR2 is FYNNEI. The chain's CDR3 is CASSEKHEQFF. In nucleotides, the CDR3 is TGTGCCAGCAGTGAAAAGCATGAGCAGTTCTTC.

J is TRBJ2-1 and V is TRBV29-1, with 8 bases aligning to TRBD2. The CDR3 has 14 residues. Looked up from germline, CDR1 is SQVTM and CDR2 is ANQGSEA. J gave up 2 bases and V 6 bases, and 6 bases lay outside the gene matches. CDR3 nucleotides: TGCAGCGTCGGAGCGGGAGCTACCTACAATGAGCAGTTCTTC. Amino acid sequence: CSVGAGATYNEQFF.

V gene TRBV5-5 combines with J gene TRBJ1-1; TRBD1 matches at 9 bases. CDR1 SGHKS and CDR2 YYEKEE come from the germline V gene (reference sequence). Unmatched junction bases numbered 4, after V lost 2 bases and J lost 8 bases. This CDR3 spans 13 amino acids. The CDR3 nucleotides read TGTGCCAGCAGCTTAGGGGACAGGGTGGAAGCTTTCTTT. It encodes CASSLGDRVEAFF.